This TCR beta chain was obtained from a study of blood T cell repertoires in COVID-19. CDR3 size: 16 residues. Germline lookup yields CDR1 KGHSH and CDR2 LQKENI. Trimming pared 4 bases from V and 1 base from J, leaving 16 bases between. The repertoire was sequenced with immunoSEQ multiplex PCR; TCRdb's copy has only in-frame clones and lacks some. This table has about 140,000 clones, under 85% appearing once. The origin of this receptor is a young woman who had been exposed to COVID-19. This chain joins TRBV18 and TRBJ1-1, with D possibly being TRBD1 (5 bases). Sequenced sample: PBMCs or T cells enriched from blood (not recorded which). As DNA, the CDR3 is TGTGCCAGCTCACTAAATGGGGGGAGCCCGAACACTGAAGCTTTCTTT. Translated: CASSLNGGSPNTEAFF.